This T cell receptor (beta chain) comes out of a study of neurological immune-mediated disorders. There are many counts of this clonotype. Synthesis of cDNA used 5'RACE (with 10-nucleotide random UMIs). Using its own MiXCR run on the 5' RACE reads, TCRdb lists one record per CDR3 protein. The sample holds 57,000 or so distinct CDR3 sequences, approximately 10% seen once. 2 million unsorted PBMCs were stored in RNAlater at -80 °C before RNA extraction. The CDR3 extends over 13 amino acids. V lost 4 bases to trimming and J lost 1 base, with 8 bases between them. The germline V gene has CDR1 LGHDT and CDR2 YNNKEL (reference sequence).

This chain connects TRBV3-1 to TRBJ2-7; D tentatively reads TRBD1 or TRBD2 (5 bases each). The specimen sequenced was PBMCs. The origin of this receptor is a man in his sixties in good health. The CDR3 loop is CASSPGRSYEQYF. DNA of the CDR3: TGTGCCAGCAGCCCGGGACGGTCCTACGAGCAGTACTTC.